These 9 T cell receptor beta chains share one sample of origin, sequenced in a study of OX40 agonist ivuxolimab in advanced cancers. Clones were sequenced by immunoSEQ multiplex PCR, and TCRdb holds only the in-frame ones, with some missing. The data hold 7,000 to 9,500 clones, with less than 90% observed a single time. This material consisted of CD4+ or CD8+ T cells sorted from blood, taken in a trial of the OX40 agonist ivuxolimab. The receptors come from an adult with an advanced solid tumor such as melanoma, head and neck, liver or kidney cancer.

The CDR3 protein is CASSQSGGRGTDTQYF. The DNA for the CDR3 is TGTGCCAGCAGCCAGAGCGGAGGGAGGGGCACAGATACGCAGTATTTT. This rearrangement joins TRBV27 to TRBJ2-3; 7 bases are shared with TRBD2. The CDR3 loop spans 16 amino acids. J gave up 1 base and V 6 bases, and 10 bases lay outside the gene matches. Germline values: CDR1 MNHEY, CDR2 SMNVEV (reference sequence).

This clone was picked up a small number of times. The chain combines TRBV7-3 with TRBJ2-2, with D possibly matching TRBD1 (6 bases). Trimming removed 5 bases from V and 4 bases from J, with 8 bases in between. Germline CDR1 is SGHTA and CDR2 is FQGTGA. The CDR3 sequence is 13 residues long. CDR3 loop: CASSPGVTGELFF. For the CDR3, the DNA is TGTGCCAGCAGCCCAGGGGTCACCGGGGAGCTGTTTTTT. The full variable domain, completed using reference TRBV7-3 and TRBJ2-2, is GAGVSQTPSNKVTEKGKYVELRCDPISGHTALYWYRQSLGQGPEFLIYFQGTGAADDSGLPNDRFFAVRPEGSVSTLKIQRTERGDSAVYLCASSPGVTGELFFGEGSRLTVL.

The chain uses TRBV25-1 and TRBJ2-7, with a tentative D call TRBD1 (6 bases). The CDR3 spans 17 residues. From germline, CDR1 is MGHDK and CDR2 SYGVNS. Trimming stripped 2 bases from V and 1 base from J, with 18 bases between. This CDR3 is CASSEDFWGQNSYEQYF. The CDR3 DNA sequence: TGTGCCAGCAGTGAAGATTTTTGGGGACAAAATTCCTACGAGCAGTACTTC.

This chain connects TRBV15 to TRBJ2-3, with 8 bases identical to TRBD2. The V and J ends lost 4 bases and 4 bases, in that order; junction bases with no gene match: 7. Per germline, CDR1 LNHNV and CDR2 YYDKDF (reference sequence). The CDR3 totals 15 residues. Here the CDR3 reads CATSIGTSGADTQYF. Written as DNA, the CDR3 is TGTGCCACCAGCATCGGGACTAGTGGCGCAGATACGCAGTATTTT.

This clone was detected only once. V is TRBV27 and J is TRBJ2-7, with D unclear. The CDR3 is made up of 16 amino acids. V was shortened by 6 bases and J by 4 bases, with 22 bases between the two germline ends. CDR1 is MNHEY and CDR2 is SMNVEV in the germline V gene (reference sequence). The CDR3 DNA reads TGTGCCAGCAGCCACCAGCCCGGGCCAGGACCTTACGAGCAGTACTTC. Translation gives CASSHQPGPGPYEQYF.

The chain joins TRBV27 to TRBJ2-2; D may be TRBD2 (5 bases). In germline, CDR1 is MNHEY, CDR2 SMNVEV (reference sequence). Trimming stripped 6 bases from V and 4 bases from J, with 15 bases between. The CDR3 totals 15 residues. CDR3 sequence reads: CASSSIGLITGELFF. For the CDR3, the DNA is TGTGCCAGCAGCTCTATCGGACTGATCACCGGGGAGCTGTTTTTT.

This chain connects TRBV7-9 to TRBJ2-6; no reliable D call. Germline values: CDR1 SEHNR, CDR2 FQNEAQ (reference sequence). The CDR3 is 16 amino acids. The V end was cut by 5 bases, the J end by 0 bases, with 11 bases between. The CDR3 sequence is CASSPGRFSGANVLTF. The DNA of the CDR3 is TGTGCCAGCAGCCCCGGACGTTTCTCTGGGGCCAACGTCCTGACTTTC.

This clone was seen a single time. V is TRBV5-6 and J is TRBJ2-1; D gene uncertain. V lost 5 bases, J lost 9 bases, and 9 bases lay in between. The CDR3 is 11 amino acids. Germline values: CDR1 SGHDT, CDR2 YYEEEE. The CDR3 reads CASRSRFEQFF. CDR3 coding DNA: TGTGCCAGCAGATCCCGGTTTGAGCAGTTCTTC.

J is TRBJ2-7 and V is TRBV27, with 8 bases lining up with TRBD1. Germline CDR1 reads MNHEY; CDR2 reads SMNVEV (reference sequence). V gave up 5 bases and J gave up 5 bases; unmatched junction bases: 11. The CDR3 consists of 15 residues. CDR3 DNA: TGTGCCAGCAGTCCTGAGCGGACAGGGTACCACGAGCAGTACTTC. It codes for CASSPERTGYHEQYF.